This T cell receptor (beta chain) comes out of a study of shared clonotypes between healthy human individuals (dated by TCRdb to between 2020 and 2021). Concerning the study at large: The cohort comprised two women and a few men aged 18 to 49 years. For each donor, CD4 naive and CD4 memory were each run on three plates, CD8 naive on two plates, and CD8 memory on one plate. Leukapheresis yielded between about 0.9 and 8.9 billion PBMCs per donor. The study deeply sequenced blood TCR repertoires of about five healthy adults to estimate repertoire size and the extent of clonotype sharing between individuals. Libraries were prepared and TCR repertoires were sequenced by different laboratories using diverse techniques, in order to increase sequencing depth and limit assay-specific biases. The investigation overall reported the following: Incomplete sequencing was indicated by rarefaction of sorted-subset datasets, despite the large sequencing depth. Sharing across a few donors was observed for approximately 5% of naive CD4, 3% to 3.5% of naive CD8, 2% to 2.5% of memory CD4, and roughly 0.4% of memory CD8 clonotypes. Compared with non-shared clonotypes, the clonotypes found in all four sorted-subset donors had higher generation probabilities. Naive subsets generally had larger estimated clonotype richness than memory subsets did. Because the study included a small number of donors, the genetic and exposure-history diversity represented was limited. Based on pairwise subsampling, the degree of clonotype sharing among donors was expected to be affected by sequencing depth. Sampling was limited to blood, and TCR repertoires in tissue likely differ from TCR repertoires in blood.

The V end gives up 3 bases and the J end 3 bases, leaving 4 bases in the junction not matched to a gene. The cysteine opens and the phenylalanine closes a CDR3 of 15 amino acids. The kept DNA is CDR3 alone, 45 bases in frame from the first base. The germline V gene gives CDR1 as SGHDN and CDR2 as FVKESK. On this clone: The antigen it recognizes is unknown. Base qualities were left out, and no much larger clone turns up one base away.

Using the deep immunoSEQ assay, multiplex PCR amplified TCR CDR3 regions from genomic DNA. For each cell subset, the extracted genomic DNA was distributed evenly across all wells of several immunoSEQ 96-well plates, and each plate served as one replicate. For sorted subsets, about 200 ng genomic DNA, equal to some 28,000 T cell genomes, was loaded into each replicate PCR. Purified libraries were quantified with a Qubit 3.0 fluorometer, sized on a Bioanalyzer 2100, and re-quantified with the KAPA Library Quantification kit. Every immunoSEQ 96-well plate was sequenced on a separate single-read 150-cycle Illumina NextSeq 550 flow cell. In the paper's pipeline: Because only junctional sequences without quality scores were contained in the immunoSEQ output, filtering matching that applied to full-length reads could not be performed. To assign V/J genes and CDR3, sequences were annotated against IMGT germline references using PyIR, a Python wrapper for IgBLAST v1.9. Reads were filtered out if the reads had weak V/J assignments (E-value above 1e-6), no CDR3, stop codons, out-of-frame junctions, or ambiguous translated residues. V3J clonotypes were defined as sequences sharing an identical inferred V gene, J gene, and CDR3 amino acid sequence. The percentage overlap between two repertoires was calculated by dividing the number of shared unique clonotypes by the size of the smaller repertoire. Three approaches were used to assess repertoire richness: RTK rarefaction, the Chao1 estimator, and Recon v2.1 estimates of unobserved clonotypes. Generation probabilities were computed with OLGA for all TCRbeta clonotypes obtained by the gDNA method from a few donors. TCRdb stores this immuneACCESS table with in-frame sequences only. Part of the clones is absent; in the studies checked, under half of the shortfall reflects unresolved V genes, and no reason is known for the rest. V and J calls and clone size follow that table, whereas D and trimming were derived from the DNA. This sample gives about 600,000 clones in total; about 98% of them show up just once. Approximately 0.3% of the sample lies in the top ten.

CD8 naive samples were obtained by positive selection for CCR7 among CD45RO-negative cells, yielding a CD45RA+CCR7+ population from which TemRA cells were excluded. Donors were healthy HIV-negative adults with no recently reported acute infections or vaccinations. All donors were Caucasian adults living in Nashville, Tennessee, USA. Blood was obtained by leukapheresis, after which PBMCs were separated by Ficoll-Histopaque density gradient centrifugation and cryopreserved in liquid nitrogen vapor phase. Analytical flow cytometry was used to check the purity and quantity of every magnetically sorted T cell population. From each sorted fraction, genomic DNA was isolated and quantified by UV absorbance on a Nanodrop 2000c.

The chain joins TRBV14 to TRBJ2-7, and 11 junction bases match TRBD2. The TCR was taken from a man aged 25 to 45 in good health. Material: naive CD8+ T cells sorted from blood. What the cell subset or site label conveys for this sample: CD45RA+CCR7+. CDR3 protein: CASSHLLAGDYEQYF. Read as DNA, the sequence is TGTGCCAGCAGCCACTTACTAGCGGGAGACTACGAGCAGTACTTC.